This T cell receptor (beta chain) appears in the sequencing data of a study of blood T cells in healthy people across ages. This clonotype was detected a few times. CDR3 size: 16 residues. CDR1 and CDR2 from the germline V gene are MNHEY and SMNVEV (reference sequence). Germline trimming cut 5 bases from V and 8 bases from J; bases unmatched to any gene: 8. A second about 7 to 12 cycle PCR used barcoded and J-beta primers. One entry per CDR3 protein, called by TCRdb with MiXCR from the 5' RACE reads. Of about 680,000 distinct CDR3 sequences in the sample, 45% to 50% were seen once. The sample was blood. This sequence originates from a woman aged 55-69 years in good health. V usage is TRBV27 and J usage is TRBJ2-1; 14 positions agree with TRBD2. The CDR3 DNA is TGTGCCAGCAGTCCGCTCGGGACTAGCGGGAGCCATGAGCAGTTCTTC. The encoded protein is CASSPLGTSGSHEQFF.